This is a list of T cell receptor beta chains from one sample in a study of cytomegalovirus exposure and HLA in healthy donors. Profiled with immunoSEQ multiplex PCR; TCRdb holds only in-frame clones, not every one. The sample includes some 96,000 clones, 76% of them seen just once. Sequencing used PBMCs. The receptors here all came from a man aged 40-50 years in good health and CMV-seronegative. Both conserved end residues are part of each CDR3. A D gene is named only where the DNA matches it firmly. Where a row states a size, it is once, few, many or the class of an expanded clone; other rows omit it.

v_call,cdr3_length,clone_size,j_call,d_call,cdr3_aa,cdr3_nt
TRBV27,13,NA,TRBJ2-7,NA,CASSPDGGHEQYF,TGTGCCAGCAGCCCGGACGGGGGGCACGAGCAGTACTTC
TRBV7-9,14,NA,TRBJ2-2,TRBD2,CASSPIGGTGELFF,TGTGCCAGCAGCCCCATCGGGGGGACCGGGGAGCTGTTTTTT
TRBV29-1,14,once,TRBJ2-7,TRBD1,CSVRATGARLEQYF,TGCAGCGTCCGCGCCACAGGGGCGCGACTCGAGCAGTACTTC
TRBV29-1,15,NA,TRBJ2-1,TRBD2,CSVPTSGSSRLEQFF,TGCAGCGTCCCGACTAGCGGGAGTTCCCGCCTCGAGCAGTTCTTC
TRBV6-1,14,NA,TRBJ2-2,NA,CASRPNFLLGELFF,TGTGCCAGCAGACCTAATTTCCTTCTCGGGGAGCTGTTTTTT
TRBV7-2,18,NA,TRBJ2-1,TRBD2,CASSLKSGLAGGYNEQFF,TGTGCCAGCAGCCTGAAGTCGGGGCTAGCGGGAGGTTACAATGAGCAGTTCTTC
TRBV19,17,NA,TRBJ1-1,NA,CASSYKGRDGGDTEAFF,TGTGCCAGTAGTTATAAAGGACGGGACGGCGGGGACACTGAAGCTTTCTTT
TRBV19,17,NA,TRBJ2-7,TRBD2,CASSLQRGLAGDGEQYF,TGTGCCAGTAGTCTACAAAGGGGTCTAGCGGGGGACGGCGAGCAGTACTTC
TRBV5-6,15,NA,TRBJ1-2,NA,CASSSGTGANYGYTF,TGTGCCAGCAGCTCCGGGACGGGAGCTAACTATGGCTACACCTTC
TRBV27,16,NA,TRBJ1-1,NA,CASSLREMGQRFEAFF,TGTGCCAGCAGTTTAAGGGAGATGGGACAAAGGTTTGAAGCTTTCTTT
TRBV29-1,15,NA,TRBJ2-2,TRBD2,CSVTSGSVGTGELFF,TGCAGCGTTACTAGCGGGAGTGTGGGAACCGGGGAGCTGTTTTTT
TRBV19,12,NA,TRBJ2-5,NA,CASSILGETQYF,TGTGCCAGTAGTATTCTAGGAGAGACCCAGTACTTC
TRBV18,16,NA,TRBJ2-1,TRBD2,CASSPKGLAGNNEQFF,TGTGCCAGCTCACCGAAGGGACTAGCGGGTAACAATGAGCAGTTCTTC
TRBV10-1,13,few,TRBJ2-3,NA,CASSESVEDTQYF,TGCGCCAGCAGTGAGTCTGTAGAGGATACGCAGTATTTT
TRBV19,16,NA,TRBJ2-2,TRBD2,CASTSGTSGNTGELFF,TGTGCCAGTACCTCCGGGACTAGCGGAAACACCGGGGAGCTGTTTTTT
TRBV4-3,13,NA,TRBJ1-5,NA,CASSQVMGTPQHF,TGCGCCAGCAGCCAAGTAATGGGGACTCCCCAGCATTTT
TRBV7-9,15,NA,TRBJ1-3,NA,CSSSLVGGNGNTIYF,TGTTCCAGCAGCCTAGTGGGGGGGAACGGAAACACCATATATTTT